One T cell receptor beta chain is described in this entry. Antigen: not known. V lost 8 bases and J 0 bases, leaving 13 bases between the germline ends. Germline CDR1 and CDR2: MNHNY and SVGAGI (reference sequence). CDR3 length: 14 amino acids. This entry is derived from a study of EBV T-cell therapy then PD-1 blockade in nasopharyngeal carcinoma. TCRdb's table, derived via immunoSEQ multiplex PCR, lists solely in-frame clones and lacks some. The sample includes about 19,000 clones, approximately 88% of them seen just once. This sample's treatment: AdE1-LMPpoly-expanded autologous EBV-specific T-cell therapy followed by anti-PD-1 nivolumab.

This TCR derives from a man aged 40-49 years with nasopharyngeal carcinoma. The chain couples TRBV6-6 to TRBJ1-1; D gene ambiguous. Sequenced material: CD8+ T cells from blood, taken around day 35 from a patient whose treatment included autologous EBV-specific T cells and nivolumab. In DNA, the CDR3 is TGTGCCAGCGCAACAGCGCCGATGAACACTGAAGCTTTCTTT. This gives the protein CASATAPMNTEAFF.